These 28 T cell receptor beta chains originate from one sample sequenced in a study of OX40 agonist ivuxolimab in advanced cancers. Repertoires were generated with immunoSEQ multiplex PCR, while TCRdb's copy carries only in-frame clones and drops some. This table holds 35,000 to 45,000 clones, over 75% found once. The sequences come from CD4+ or CD8+ T cells sorted from blood, collected in a trial of the OX40 agonist ivuxolimab. These receptors were collected from an adult with an advanced solid tumor such as melanoma, head and neck, liver or kidney cancer.

The J gene is TRBJ2-7, the V gene TRBV30, with a possible D match to TRBD2 (6 bases). CDR1 GTSNPN and CDR2 SVGIG come from the germline V gene (reference sequence). This CDR3 contains 13 residues. The V and J ends lost 3 bases and 4 bases respectively, with 13 bases between them. CDR3 sequence reads: CAWRGLRLYEQYF. The CDR3 nucleotides read TGTGCCTGGAGGGGACTGAGACTTTACGAGCAGTACTTC.

This chain links TRBV9 with TRBJ2-5, with D perhaps being TRBD1 or TRBD2 (5 bases each). Germline V gives CDR1 SGDLS, CDR2 YYNGEE. The V end lost 0 bases, the J end lost 5 bases, and 11 bases lay between the germline ends. The CDR3 is made up of 14 amino acids. CDR3 in DNA: TGTGCCAGCAGCGTAGCCGGGACGGCGGAGACCCAGTACTTC. It encodes CASSVAGTAETQYF. Supplemented by reference TRBV9 and TRBJ2-5, the full variable domain reads DSGVTQTPKHLITATGQRVTLRCSPRSGDLSVYWYQQSLDQGLQFLIQYYNGEERAKGNILERFSAQQFPDLHSELNLSSLELGDSALYFCASSVAGTAETQYFGPGTRLLVL.

The gene calls are TRBV2 and TRBJ1-5, with no clear D. The CDR3 consists of 13 residues. Trimming stripped 6 bases from V and 2 bases from J, with 8 bases between. Germline values: CDR1 SNHLY, CDR2 FYNNEI. The DNA of the CDR3 is TGTGCCAGCAGGAGGGTGGGCAATCAGCCCCAGCATTTT. It encodes CASRRVGNQPQHF.

The V call is TRBV11-2, the J call TRBJ2-2, with D maybe TRBD2 (7 bases). This CDR3 is built from 13 residues. Trimming removed 5 bases from V and 8 bases from J, with 12 bases in between. Germline lookup yields CDR1 SGHAT and CDR2 FQNNGV. The CDR3 DNA sequence: TGTGCCAGCAGCCCCGGGGGGCCGGGGGAGCTGTTTTTT. This translates into CASSPGGPGELFF.

This clone was counted once. The V call is TRBV9, the J call TRBJ1-2, with 7 bases matching TRBD1. This CDR3 spans 15 amino acids. In germline, CDR1 is SGDLS, CDR2 YYNGEE. Losses at the gene ends were 0 bases for V and 6 bases for J; bases not matched to a gene: 8. The DNA for the CDR3 is TGTGCCAGCAGCGTAGGGTCAGGGGGGGCAAATGGCTACACCTTC. Translation gives CASSVGSGGANGYTF. The full variable domain, with the rest looked up from reference TRBV9 and TRBJ1-2, is DSGVTQTPKHLITATGQRVTLRCSPRSGDLSVYWYQQSLDQGLQFLIQYYNGEERAKGNILERFSAQQFPDLHSELNLSSLELGDSALYFCASSVGSGGANGYTFGSGTRLTVV.

This clone has just a few counts. This chain connects TRBV14 to TRBJ2-3; D might be TRBD2 (6 bases). The V end was cut by 3 bases, the J end by 0 bases, with 13 bases between. CDR3 length equals 16 residues. From germline, CDR1 is SGHDN and CDR2 FVKESK. CDR3: CASSQTGTPSTDTQYF. CDR3 in DNA: TGTGCCAGCAGCCAGACCGGGACTCCTAGCACAGATACGCAGTATTTT.

Here the CDR3 reads CASSLSGASSYEQYF. The CDR3 DNA reads TGTGCCAGCAGCTTGTCGGGGGCTAGCTCCTACGAGCAGTACTTC. V usage is TRBV11-2 and J usage is TRBJ2-5; D may correspond to TRBD1 or TRBD2 (6 bases each). Near its end, the DNA agrees better with TRBJ2-7, so the J call may be wrong. CDR3 length: 15 residues. The germline V gene encodes CDR1 SGHAT and CDR2 FQNNGV.

The rearrangement joins TRBV4-3 to TRBJ2-3; 8 bases agree with TRBD2. From germline, CDR1 is LGHNA and CDR2 YSLEER. V was clipped by 1 base and J by 3 bases; unmatched bases: 6. This CDR3 contains 16 residues. CDR3 amino acids: CASSQVGGGKTDTQYF. CDR3 DNA sequence: TGCGCCAGCAGCCAAGTCGGCGGGGGGAAGACAGATACGCAGTATTTT.

This chain connects TRBV4-1 to TRBJ2-1, with a possible D match to TRBD1 (6 bases). With 4 bases removed from V and 5 bases from J, the gap between germline ends came to 18 bases. This CDR3 is built from 16 residues. The germline CDR1 and CDR2 sequences are MGHRA and YSYEKL. For the CDR3, the DNA is TGCGCCAGCAGCCCTAGGACAGACCGGCCGAACAATGAGCAGTTCTTC. Translation: CASSPRTDRPNNEQFF.

This chain uses TRBV9 with TRBJ2-2; tentative D call: TRBD1 (5 bases). The CDR3 runs to 16 residues. V gave up 1 base and J gave up 2 bases, with 12 bases separating them. From germline, CDR1 is SGDLS and CDR2 YYNGEE. The CDR3 region is CASSVQVGQNTGELFF. As DNA, the CDR3 is TGTGCCAGCAGCGTACAAGTCGGACAAAACACCGGGGAGCTGTTTTTT.

The chain combines TRBV7-9 with TRBJ2-7; the match to TRBD1 covers 8 bases. The CDR3 spans 13 residues. Germline lookup yields CDR1 SEHNR and CDR2 FQNEAQ (reference sequence). After removal of 6 bases from V and 2 bases from J, the junction contained 3 bases not matched to a gene. The CDR3 loop is CASSRDRTYEQYF. CDR3 nucleotide sequence: TGTGCCAGCAGTCGGGACAGGACCTACGAGCAGTACTTC. The full variable domain, completed using reference TRBV7-9 and TRBJ2-7, is DTGVSQNPRHKITKRGQNVTFRCDPISEHNRLYWYRQTLGQGPEFLTYFQNEAQLEKSRLLSDRFSAERPKGSFSTLEIQRTEQGDSAMYLCASSRDRTYEQYFGPGTRLTVT.

The chain carries TRBV7-2 and TRBJ2-1; 10 bases fit TRBD2. J gave up 7 bases and V 1 base, and 10 bases lay outside the gene matches. Germline values: CDR1 SGHTA, CDR2 FQGNSA. The CDR3 spans 17 residues. CDR3 sequence reads: CASSLGRLAGVGNEQFF. The CDR3 coding sequence is TGTGCCAGCAGCTTAGGGCGGCTAGCGGGAGTAGGTAATGAGCAGTTCTTC.

CDR3 sequence: CASRDTGGKPNYGYTF. Here the CDR3 DNA reads TGTGCCAGCAGGGACACAGGGGGAAAACCTAACTATGGCTACACCTTC. V and J are TRBV7-2 and TRBJ1-2; 8 nucleotides agree with TRBD1. V was clipped by 6 bases and J by 0 bases; unmatched bases: 9. CDR1 is SGHTA and CDR2 is FQGNSA in the germline V gene. This CDR3 contains 16 residues.

The chain links TRBV7-3 to TRBJ2-3; TRBD2 matches at 10 bases. Germline V gives CDR1 SGHTA, CDR2 FQGTGA. V shed 0 bases and J 7 bases; nucleotides not matched to a gene: 10. The CDR3 length is 17 residues. The CDR3 DNA is TGTGCCAGCAGCTTAACCCCCCCGGGACTAGCGCCCAATACGCAGTATTTT. Its translation: CASSLTPPGLAPNTQYF.

This chain links TRBV28 with TRBJ2-5; D might be TRBD2 (7 bases). Germline CDR1 reads MDHEN; CDR2 reads SYDVKM. V was trimmed by 7 bases and J by 3 bases, leaving 18 bases between them. The CDR3 has 15 amino acids. Written as DNA, the CDR3 is TGTGCCAGCACCGGAAGGGGGGGCGCTGAAGAGACCCAGTACTTC. Its protein is CASTGRGGAEETQYF.

This sequence joins TRBV28 and TRBJ1-1; 8 nucleotides align to TRBD1. V shed 8 bases, J shed 4 bases, and the junction held 15 bases outside the gene matches. The CDR3 runs to 16 residues. CDR1 is MDHEN and CDR2 is SYDVKM in the germline V gene. CDR3 bases: TGTGCCAGCTCTTTAGGAAGGGCAGGGGGCCTCACTGAAGCTTTCTTT. Amino acids: CASSLGRAGGLTEAFF.

V usage is TRBV27 and J usage is TRBJ1-5, with 8 nucleotides matching TRBD1. Unmatched junction bases numbered 4, after V lost 6 bases and J lost 0 bases. This CDR3 has 15 residues. Germline values: CDR1 MNHEY, CDR2 SMNVEV (reference sequence). The CDR3 DNA follows: TGTGCCAGCAGCCAGGGGACAGGTAGCAATCAGCCCCAGCATTTT. This codes for CASSQGTGSNQPQHF.

This clone was seen a single time. This chain links TRBV6-5 with TRBJ2-7, with 11 positions matching TRBD1. CDR3 length: 15 residues. Trimming removed 7 bases from V and 3 bases from J; junction bases left unmatched: 8. Germline V gives CDR1 MNHEY, CDR2 SVGAGI. The CDR3 region is CASTPDRGHLYEQYF. In nucleotides, the CDR3 is TGTGCCAGCACCCCGGACAGGGGGCACCTCTACGAGCAGTACTTC.

This clone was picked up a small number of times. In DNA form, the CDR3 reads TGTGCCAGCAGTGAGGGAGCAGTCATGAACACTGAAGCTTTCTTT. Amino acids: CASSEGAVMNTEAFF. The chain combines TRBV2 with TRBJ1-1; unclear D gene. The CDR3 length is 15 residues. The V end was cut by 3 bases, the J end by 0 bases, with 11 bases between. Germline CDR1 and CDR2: SNHLY and FYNNEI.

This clone was seen a handful of times. The chain has TRBV28 and TRBJ1-2, with D uncertain. CDR1 MDHEN and CDR2 SYDVKM come from the germline V gene. The CDR3 spans 10 residues. Trimming cost V 4 bases and J 7 bases, with 4 bases left between them. As DNA, the CDR3 is TGTGCCAGCAGTTCCCGTGGCTACACCTTC. It is translated as CASSSRGYTF.

The DNA of the CDR3 is TGTGCCAGCGGTCCGGGACAGAACTACGAGCAGTACTTC. Amino acids: CASGPGQNYEQYF. The chain has TRBV27 and TRBJ2-7, with 7 bases aligning to TRBD1. J gave up 3 bases and V 8 bases, and 7 bases lay outside the gene matches. From germline, CDR1 is MNHEY and CDR2 SMNVEV (reference sequence). The CDR3 is 13 amino acids.

The J gene is TRBJ1-2, the V gene TRBV14; D perhaps matches TRBD1 (5 bases). Trimming removed 3 bases from V and 4 bases from J, with 18 bases in between. The CDR3 runs 16 residues. Germline-derived CDR1 and CDR2 are SGHDN and FVKESK. CDR3 loop: CASSHRLGDVLYGYTF. In DNA form, the CDR3 reads TGTGCCAGCAGCCACAGATTGGGGGACGTACTCTATGGCTACACCTTC.

The chain uses TRBV9 and TRBJ2-7, with D maybe TRBD2 (5 bases). V was trimmed by 3 bases and J by 3 bases, leaving 13 bases between them. Germline V CDR1 and CDR2: SGDLS, YYNGEE. The CDR3 spans 14 residues. The CDR3 is CASSDSGLNYEQYF. CDR3 coding DNA: TGTGCCAGCAGCGACAGTGGACTCAACTACGAGCAGTACTTC.

This clone was detected only a few times. The chain's CDR3 is CASSLEGSYEQYF. The CDR3 region has the DNA TGTGCCAGCAGCTTAGAAGGGAGCTACGAGCAGTACTTC. The rearrangement joins TRBV11-2 to TRBJ2-7; TRBD2 might be the D (5 bases). Germline CDR1 reads SGHAT; CDR2 reads FQNNGV. The CDR3 contains 13 residues. Trimming removed 0 bases at V and 3 bases at J, with 6 bases between.

The V call is TRBV11-2, the J call TRBJ2-7; D ambiguous. V was clipped by 4 bases and J by 7 bases, with 5 bases between them. Germline CDR1 is SGHAT and CDR2 is FQNNGV. The CDR3 sequence is 10 residues long. The CDR3 nucleotides read TGTGCCAGCAGCTGGGGAGAGCAGTACTTC. It encodes CASSWGEQYF.

This chain joins TRBV19 and TRBJ2-3; 11 bases are a match to TRBD1. V lost 3 bases to trimming and J lost 4 bases; unmatched junction nucleotides: 3. CDR3 length equals 15 residues. Germline CDR1 is LNHDA and CDR2 is SQIVND (reference sequence). The CDR3 bases are TGTGCCAGTAGTATCGGGACAGGGGGTGCAGATACGCAGTATTTT. Protein sequence: CASSIGTGGADTQYF.

In this sample, this clone turned up a few times. V is TRBV7-9 and J is TRBJ1-1; D gene uncertain. CDR3 length equals 12 residues. Trimming left V 4 bases short and J 8 bases short, with 11 bases between. CDR1 and CDR2 (germline): SEHNR, FQNEAQ (reference sequence). CDR3 DNA sequence: TGTGCCAGCAGCTCGATCCTCCCCGAAGCTTTCTTT. This codes for CASSSILPEAFF.

The rearrangement links TRBV7-9 to TRBJ1-2; D is unclear. V was clipped by 2 bases and J by 13 bases, with 20 bases between them. The CDR3 covers 14 residues. Germline lookup yields CDR1 SEHNR and CDR2 FQNEAQ (reference sequence). The chain's CDR3 is CASSLWPTDLSFTF. In DNA form, the CDR3 reads TGTGCCAGCAGCTTATGGCCGACGGACCTATCTTTCACCTTC.